The clone carrying this T cell receptor (beta chain) has just one count. The antigen is unknown. The data are from a study of a mutant IDH1 vaccine in newly diagnosed glioma. For the study at large: Vaccine administration was initiated 4-6 weeks following radiotherapy alone, or with temozolomide cycles. The therapy given earlier, which was standard therapy, consisted of radiotherapy, temozolomide, or both, and most of the patients received both.

Time point described: week 5, during vaccination. The content of each vaccine dose was 300 ug of mutant IDH1 20-mer peptide, and topical imiquimod accompanied it. Method: immunoSEQ multiplex PCR; TCRdb's copy keeps in-frame clones and lacks some. The sample has roughly 34,000 clones; approximately 50% are singletons. The specimen was PBMCs, collected from a glioma patient whose treatment included an IDH1 peptide vaccine. This receptor was obtained from a woman in her late teens or twenties with glioma.

CDR3 loop: CASSRGGLAGLYEQYF. DNA for the CDR3: TGTGCCAGCAGCCGAGGTGGACTAGCGGGACTCTACGAGCAGTACTTC. This chain uses TRBV7-2 with TRBJ2-7, with 12 bases identical to TRBD2. From germline, CDR1 is SGHTA and CDR2 FQGNSA. This CDR3 region has 16 residues. V gave up 5 bases and J gave up 3 bases; unmatched junction bases: 8. Drawing the rest from reference TRBV7-2 and TRBJ2-7, the complete variable domain is GAGVSQSPSNKVTEKGKDVELRCDPISGHTALYWYRQSLGQGLEFLIYFQGNSAPDKSGLPSDRFSAERTGGSVSTLTIQRTQQEDSAVYLCASSRGGLAGLYEQYFGPGTRLTVT.